The present T cell receptor (beta chain) was sequenced within a study of blood T cell repertoires in COVID-19. Here immunoSEQ multiplex PCR was the method, and the copy in TCRdb shows in-frame clones only, minus some. Of 100,000 or so clones listed, approximately 87% were seen once; the top ten hold about 13%. Germline V lookup: CDR1 LNHDA, CDR2 SQIVND (reference sequence). This CDR3 is 15 amino acids long. The ends were cut back, 2 bases at V and 3 bases at J, with 13 bases in the middle. This clone turned up a few times. The sample comprised peripheral blood. The source is a human donor in a cohort sampled during active COVID-19. The V and J genes are TRBV19 and TRBJ1-2; D is unresolved. CDR3 DNA sequence: TGTGCCAGTAGTATAAGCGGCCGAAATGACTATGGCTACACCTTC. Its translation: CASSISGRNDYGYTF.